The present entry profiles one TCR beta chain with its context. Its target is unknown. The data are from a study of cytomegalovirus exposure and HLA in healthy donors. Study at large: Ancestry clustering placed roughly four fifths of roughly 400 genotyped donors in the Caucasian-associated cluster. The study, taken as a whole, reports: Among TCR beta chains, those listed as cytomegalovirus-associated numbered fewer than 200. Serostatus for CMV was the only available immune exposure information.

The CDR3 is made up of 14 amino acids. Germline CDR1 is MNHEY and CDR2 is SMNVEV (reference sequence). J gave up 7 bases and V 2 bases, and 3 bases lay outside the gene matches. The PCR used 60 Vbeta and 13 Jbeta primers. The protocol was immunoSEQ multiplex PCR, while the TCRdb copy is restricted to in-frame clones and leaves out a portion. There are around 190,000 clones in the sample; 8.5% to 10% occur only once, and 1% to 1.5% lies in the top ten. This receptor was taken from a woman aged 25 to 39 in good health and CMV-seropositive. J is TRBJ1-1 and V is TRBV27; 11 nucleotides agree with TRBD1. Source material: PBMCs. CDR3 sequence: CASSLRGTGGEAFF. The CDR3 DNA reads TGTGCCAGCAGTTTAAGGGGGACAGGGGGTGAAGCTTTCTTT.